The 6 T cell receptor beta chains below all came from one sample that was sequenced in a study of spatial heterogeneity in lung cancer. TCRdb ran MiXCR on the 5' RACE reads and lists one entry per CDR3 protein. The sample holds roughly 110,000 distinct CDR3 sequences; roughly a tenth are singletons and the top ten take approximately 24%. Specified time point: blood at routine non-recurrence follow-up after resection. Sequencing was performed on PBMCs, taken at follow-up. These TCRs come from a female donor with early-stage non-small cell lung cancer.

This clonotype occurred a few times. The rearrangement links TRBV9 to TRBJ1-2; perhaps TRBD1 as D (6 bases). Deletions cut 5 bases from V and 4 bases from J, with 24 bases between. The CDR3 contains 17 residues. CDR1 and CDR2 (germline): SGDLS, YYNGEE. This chain's CDR3 is CASRGPGGGRAAYGYTF. For the CDR3, the DNA is TGTGCCAGCAGGGGCCCTGGGGGCGGACGCGCAGCCTATGGCTACACCTTC. Full variable domain (outside the CDR3, taken from reference TRBV9 and TRBJ1-2): DSGVTQTPKHLITATGQRVTLRCSPRSGDLSVYWYQQSLDQGLQFLIQYYNGEERAKGNILERFSAQQFPDLHSELNLSSLELGDSALYFCASRGPGGGRAAYGYTFGSGTRLTVV.

This clonotype was seen a few times. This sequence joins TRBV7-9 and TRBJ1-5; 11 bases match TRBD1. The junction had 3 bases not matched to a gene; V was cut back by 6 bases and J by 2 bases. Germline values: CDR1 SEHNR, CDR2 FQNEAQ (reference sequence). The CDR3 is made up of 15 amino acids. The chain's CDR3 is CASSGTGGRNQPQHF. In nucleotides, the CDR3 is TGTGCCAGCAGTGGGACAGGGGGGCGCAATCAGCCCCAGCATTTT.

This chain links TRBV24-1 with TRBJ2-3; TRBD1 matches 9 bases. Germline V gene lookup returns CDR1 KGHDR and CDR2 SFDVKD. The CDR3 has 15 residues. Trimming removed 4 bases from V and 3 bases from J; junction bases left unmatched: 4. The CDR3 protein is CATSDTGQGTDTQYF. Written as DNA, the CDR3 is TGTGCCACCAGTGACACGGGACAGGGAACAGATACGCAGTATTTT.

A word on this clonotype: This clone may be a read error of a much larger clone one base away. The chain is built from TRBV5-1 and TRBJ2-7; D not certain. CDR1 SGHRS and CDR2 YFSETQ come from the germline V gene. The CDR3 runs 15 residues. V gave up 4 bases and J gave up 2 bases, with 16 bases separating them. The CDR3 here is CASSVLRTATYEQYF. The CDR3 bases are TGCGCCAGCAGCGTACTCAGGACCGCGACCTACGAGCAGTACTTC.

There are a few counts of this clonotype. The chain recombines TRBV6-2 or TRBV6-3 with TRBJ1-1; D may be TRBD1 (6 bases). CDR3 length: 16 amino acids. V was cut by 0 bases and J by 0 bases, with 11 bases left in between. Germline CDR1 reads MNHEY; CDR2 reads SVGEGT. The CDR3 sequence: CASSYSTGSMNTEAFF. DNA for the CDR3: TGTGCCAGCAGTTACTCGACAGGTAGTATGAACACTGAAGCTTTCTTT.

The table lists this clonotype with a few counts. The V call is TRBV7-4, the J call TRBJ1-5, with D tentatively TRBD1 (5 bases). Germline values: CDR1 SGHVT, CDR2 SQSDAQ. Trimming stripped 5 bases from V and 3 bases from J, with 32 bases between. CDR3 size: 21 residues. The CDR3 region is CASSVMPRDSLQGPNNQPQHF. DNA for the CDR3: TGTGCCAGCAGCGTTATGCCCCGCGACAGTCTCCAGGGACCAAACAATCAGCCCCAGCATTTT. The full variable domain, rest sourced from reference TRBV7-4 and TRBJ1-5, is GAGVSQSPRYKVAKRGRDVALRCDSISGHVTLYWYRQTLGQGSEVLTYSQSDAQRDKSGRPSGRFSAERPERSVSTLKIQRTEQGDSAVYLCASSVMPRDSLQGPNNQPQHFGDGTRLSIL.